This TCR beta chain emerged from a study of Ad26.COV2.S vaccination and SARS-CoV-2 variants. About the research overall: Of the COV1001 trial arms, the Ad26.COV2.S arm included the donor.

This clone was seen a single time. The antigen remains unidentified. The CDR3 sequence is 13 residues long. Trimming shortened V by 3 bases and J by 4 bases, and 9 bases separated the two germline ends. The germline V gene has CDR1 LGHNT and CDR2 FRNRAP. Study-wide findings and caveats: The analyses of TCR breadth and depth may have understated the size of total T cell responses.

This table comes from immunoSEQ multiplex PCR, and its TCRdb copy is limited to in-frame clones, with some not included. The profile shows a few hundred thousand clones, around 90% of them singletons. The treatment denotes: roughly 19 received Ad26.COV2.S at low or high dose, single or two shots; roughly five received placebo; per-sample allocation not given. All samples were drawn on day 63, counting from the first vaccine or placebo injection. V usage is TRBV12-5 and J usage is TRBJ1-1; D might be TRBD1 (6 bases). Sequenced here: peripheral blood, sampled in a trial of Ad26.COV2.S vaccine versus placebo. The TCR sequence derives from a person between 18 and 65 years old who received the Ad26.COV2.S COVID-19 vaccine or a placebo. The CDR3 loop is CASGFGGITEAFF. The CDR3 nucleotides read TGTGCTAGTGGTTTCGGGGGCATCACTGAAGCTTTCTTT. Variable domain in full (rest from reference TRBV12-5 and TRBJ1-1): DARVTQTPRHKVTEMGQEVTMRCQPILGHNTVFWYRQTMMQGLELLAYFRNRAPLDDSGMPKDRFSAEMPDATLATLKIQPSEPRDSAVYFCASGFGGITEAFFGQGTRLTVV.